Listed below are T cell receptor beta chains from one sample, sequenced in a study of somatic mutations in cytotoxic T cells in rheumatoid arthritis. Repertoires were generated with immunoSEQ multiplex PCR, while TCRdb's copy carries only in-frame clones and drops some. Of about 15,000 clones in the sample, 70% to 75% were seen once. Sequenced sample: CD8+ T cells sorted from blood. These receptors all stem from an adult with rheumatoid arthritis. The CDR3 runs from the conserved cysteine through the conserved F or W. The D gene is left open where the match is weak. Size is stated for part of the rows, as once, few or many counts, or as a class when the clone is expanded.

j_call d_call v_call clone_size cdr3_nt cdr3_aa
TRBJ2-1 TRBD1 TRBV30 - TGTGCCTGGTCCTGGGACAGGGGGTTCAATGAGCAGTTCTTC CAWSWDRGFNEQFF
TRBJ2-5 - TRBV7-7 - TGTGCCAGCAGCTTACAGGGGTGGGAGACCCAGTACTTC CASSLQGWETQYF
TRBJ2-1 - TRBV4-1 - TGCGCCAGCGGGGGAAGGGGAAATGAGCAGTTCTTC CASGGRGNEQFF
TRBJ2-7 TRBD1 TRBV30 - TGTGCCTGGAGTGTCGGGACAGGGGGCGACGAGCAGTACTTC CAWSVGTGGDEQYF
TRBJ2-5 - TRBV14 - TGTGCCAGCAGCCAAGATATGGACAAGCCAGAGACCCAGTACTTC CASSQDMDKPETQYF
TRBJ2-2 TRBD2 TRBV5-4 - TGTGCCAGCAGCTTAGGACTAGCGGGAGGGACCGGGGAGCTGTTTTTT CASSLGLAGGTGELFF
TRBJ1-5 - TRBV27 - TGTGCCAGCAGCAAGGGGGGGATAGGGCAGCCCCAGCATTTT CASSKGGIGQPQHF
TRBJ1-2 - TRBV4-1 few TGCGCCAGCAGCCTCCGAATCCAGGGTAACTATGGCTACACCTTC CASSLRIQGNYGYTF
TRBJ2-1 TRBD2 TRBV27 - TGTGCCAGCAGTATCGGGACTAGCGGGGCCGTTCAGTTCTTC CASSIGTSGAVQFF
TRBJ1-3 - TRBV13 - TGTGCCAGCAGCTTAGGAAGAACTGGAAACACCATATATTTT CASSLGRTGNTIYF
TRBJ1-4 - TRBV5-1 - TGCGCCAGCAGCTTGGGACAGGAACTGTTTTTT CASSLGQELFF
TRBJ2-1 - TRBV19 - TGTGCCAGTAGTATGACCAGGGGGGGTGGACTATACAATGAGCAGTTCTTC CASSMTRGGGLYNEQFF
TRBJ2-1 - TRBV7-9 - TGTGCCAGCAGCACCTCACTCGTTCCGTTCTTC CASSTSLVPFF
TRBJ2-7 TRBD2 TRBV6-5 once TGTGCCAGCAGTTTTAGCGGGAGGGTTCCCTTCTACGAGCAGTACTTC CASSFSGRVPFYEQYF
TRBJ1-2 - TRBV5-1 - TGCGCCAGCAGCTTCAATCGGGAATATGGCTACACCTTC CASSFNREYGYTF
TRBJ2-7 - TRBV6-5 - TGTGCCAGCAGTTACTCGGGTTACTACGAGCAGTACTTC CASSYSGYYEQYF
TRBJ2-7 - TRBV4-1 - TGCGCCAGCAGCCAAACCCCGGGCACCTCCTACGAGCAGTACTTC CASSQTPGTSYEQYF
TRBJ1-1 - TRBV4-1 - TGCGCCAGCAGCCAAGATGGAACGGGGGCTACTGAAGCTTTCTTT CASSQDGTGATEAFF
TRBJ2-3 TRBD2 TRBV28 - TGTGCCAGCAGTCTCGTCCCGGGACTAGGTGCAGATACGCAGTATTTT CASSLVPGLGADTQYF
TRBJ2-5 - TRBV5-6 - TGTGCCAGCAGCTTGGTGGGGGCCGGCCAAGAGACCCAGTACTTC CASSLVGAGQETQYF
TRBJ2-1 TRBD2 TRBV4-2 - TGTGCCAGCACTCCCGGGACTAGCGGGGGGATTCCCTACAATGAGCAGTTCTTC CASTPGTSGGIPYNEQFF
TRBJ2-7 TRBD1 TRBV5-1 - TGCGCCAGCAGCTGGCAGGGGGCCCCGATGGACGAGCAGTACTTC CASSWQGAPMDEQYF
TRBJ2-7 TRBD1 TRBV10-2 - TGCGCCAGCGGACAGGGGGCTTACGAGCAGTACTTC CASGQGAYEQYF
TRBJ2-7 - TRBV5-6 - TGTGCCAGCAGCCGCATAACTTCCATGAGGGGCGCCTACGAGCAGTACTTC CASSRITSMRGAYEQYF
TRBJ1-2 TRBD1 TRBV27 - TGTGCCAGCAGGACAGGGGGCAATGGCTACACCTTC CASRTGGNGYTF
TRBJ2-3 TRBD2 TRBV30 - TGTGCCTGCCTGCTAGCGGGAGGCACAGATACGCAGTATTTT CACLLAGGTDTQYF
TRBJ1-4 - TRBV19 - TGTGCCAGTGCAAAACCCGCAACTAATGAAAAACTGTTTTTT CASAKPATNEKLFF
TRBJ2-7 TRBD1 TRBV6-6 once TGTGCCAGCAGTTACAGGGGGCTCACGAGCTCCTACGAGCAGTACTTC CASSYRGLTSSYEQYF
TRBJ2-1 - TRBV5-4 - TGTGCCAGCAGCTTAAGTTTGGATTACAATGAGCAGTTCTTC CASSLSLDYNEQFF
TRBJ2-5 - TRBV6-5 - TGTGCCAGTACACTGGGGCTAGCAGCCCAAGAGACCCAGTACTTC CASTLGLAAQETQYF
TRBJ2-7 - TRBV4-2 - TGTGCCAGCAGCCCTTCCGCGGGTTCCTCCTACGAGCAGTACTTC CASSPSAGSSYEQYF
TRBJ1-1 - TRBV10-2 once TGCGCCAGCAGTGGAGATTTCGGGGGCTACACTGAAGCTTTCTTT CASSGDFGGYTEAFF
TRBJ2-7 - TRBV5-4 - TGTGCCAGCAGCAACCGGGACCGATCCTACGAGCAGTACTTC CASSNRDRSYEQYF
TRBJ2-1 TRBD1 TRBV19 - TGTGCCAGTAGTATAAGAGGGGGCCCCTACAATGAGCAGTTCTTC CASSIRGGPYNEQFF
TRBJ1-2 - TRBV2 few TGTGCCAGCAGTGAGTCCCTATTCGTCCGCAACTATGGCTACACCTTC CASSESLFVRNYGYTF
TRBJ2-1 TRBD2 TRBV28 - TGTGCCAGCATCTTACTAGCGGGGAGCTCCTACAATGAGCAGTTCTTC CASILLAGSSYNEQFF
TRBJ2-1 TRBD2 TRBV19 - TGTGCCAGTAGTATAGTTGGACTAGCGGGAGGCAATGAGCAGTTCTTC CASSIVGLAGGNEQFF
TRBJ1-2 - TRBV6-5 - TGTGCCAGCACCATCAATCCTATCTATGGCTACACCTTC CASTINPIYGYTF
TRBJ2-2 TRBD1 TRBV7-9 - TGTGCCAGCAGTACGCCGGACAGGGGTCGCCCCCACACCGGGGAGCTGTTTTTT CASSTPDRGRPHTGELFF
TRBJ1-1 - TRBV30 - TGTGCCTCCCCCCGGGCCGCAAAAGGGGGGAACACTGAAGCTTTCTTT CASPRAAKGGNTEAFF
TRBJ2-5 TRBD2 TRBV5-5 once TGTGCCAGCAGCCGGACTAGCGGGGAAGAGACCCAGTACTTC CASSRTSGEETQYF
TRBJ2-7 - TRBV10-3 - TGTGCCATCAAAGGGGACCGAGCCTACGAGCAGTACTTC CAIKGDRAYEQYF
TRBJ2-7 - TRBV28 once TGTGCCAGCAGGTTAGGGACCTACGAGCAGTACTTC CASRLGTYEQYF
TRBJ2-1 TRBD2 TRBV4-2 - TGTGCCAGCAGCCAAGATTTGGCGGGGGGCTACAATGAGCAGTTCTTC CASSQDLAGGYNEQFF
TRBJ1-2 TRBD1 TRBV6-5 - TGTGCCAGCAGTTGGGGACAGGGTTTTCGCCGTGGCTACACCTTC CASSWGQGFRRGYTF
TRBJ1-1 - TRBV30 - TGTGCCTGGATGTTCCCCGGAGGGACTGAAGCTTTCTTT CAWMFPGGTEAFF
TRBJ2-2 TRBD1 TRBV14 - TGTGCCAGCAGCCTGGGACAGGGGGCCGGGGAGCTGTTTTTT CASSLGQGAGELFF
TRBJ2-2 TRBD2 TRBV5-1 - TGCGCCAGCAGCATAGTGGCGGGAGGGCCGGCCGGGGAGCTGTTTTTT CASSIVAGGPAGELFF
TRBJ2-1 TRBD1 TRBV6-5 - TGTGCCAGCAGTTCGATCCGGGACAGGGTTTTCTTC CASSSIRDRVFF
TRBJ2-1 TRBD1 TRBV5-5 - TGTGCCAGCTTACCGACAGGGAGTGGGGAGCAGTTCTTC CASLPTGSGEQFF
TRBJ2-7 - TRBV2 - TGTGCCAGCAAAGCCCCCATCGACAGGTCCTACGAGCAGTACTTC CASKAPIDRSYEQYF